What follows are 13 T cell receptor beta chains derived from one specimen sequenced in a study of T cell responses to AZD1222 COVID-19 vaccine. Data came from immunoSEQ multiplex PCR; TCRdb stores just in-frame clones and leaves some out. The repertoire includes more than 85,000 clones, roughly 89% of them detected once, and 2.5% sits in the top ten. This material consisted of peripheral blood, taken 28 days after the second AZD1222 dose. The receptors here all came from an adult who received the AZD1222 COVID-19 vaccine.

The chain carries TRBV4-2 and TRBJ2-5, with 12 bases that match TRBD2. The CDR3 loop spans 16 amino acids. Germline CDR1 and CDR2: LGHNA and YNFKEQ. Trimming at V came to 4 bases and at J to 4 bases, leaving 7 bases not matched to a gene. CDR3 DNA sequence: TGTGCCAGCAGCCCGGCAGGGGGACTAGCGGGAGAGACCCAGTACTTC. Translating gives CASSPAGGLAGETQYF.

This rearrangement joins TRBV7-2 to TRBJ1-6; no clear D. Germline V gene lookup returns CDR1 SGHTA and CDR2 FQGNSA. The germline V and J ends were trimmed by 4 bases and 13 bases, with 17 bases remaining between them. The CDR3 is 14 residues long. CDR3 sequence (DNA): TGTGCCAGCAGCTCGCCCAAACTTATGTCCCCCCTCCACTTT. This sequence encodes CASSSPKLMSPLHF. The whole variable domain, remainder taken from reference TRBV7-2 and TRBJ1-6, is GAGVSQSPSNKVTEKGKDVELRCDPISGHTALYWYRQSLGQGLEFLIYFQGNSAPDKSGLPSDRFSAERTGGSVSTLTIQRTQQEDSAVYLCASSSPKLMSPLHFGNGTRLTVT.

J is TRBJ1-1 and V is TRBV5-4; D is uncertain. The CDR3 runs 17 residues. Germline CDR1 SGHNT, CDR2 YYREEE (reference sequence). Trimming removed 0 bases from V and 0 bases from J, with 15 bases in between. CDR3 bases: TGTGCCAGCAGCTTGGGGCCAGCTCTGAGGGTGAACACTGAAGCTTTCTTT. Its translation: CASSLGPALRVNTEAFF.

The rearrangement links TRBV5-1 to TRBJ1-5; TRBD1 might be the D (5 bases). Trimming pared 4 bases from V and 4 bases from J, leaving 9 bases between. The CDR3 runs 13 residues. Germline V gene sequence: CDR1 SGHRS, CDR2 YFSETQ. This CDR3 is CASSQGANQPQHF. DNA of the CDR3: TGCGCCAGCAGCCAGGGCGCAAATCAGCCCCAGCATTTT. Based on the CDR3 plus reference TRBV5-1 and TRBJ1-5, the full variable domain is KAGVTQTPRYLIKTRGQQVTLSCSPISGHRSVSWYQQTPGQGLQFLFEYFSETQRNKGNFPGRFSGRQFSNSRSEMNVSTLELGDSALYLCASSQGANQPQHFGDGTRLSIL.

The chain recombines TRBV6-5 with TRBJ2-3, with 8 bases lining up with TRBD2. The V segment lost 4 bases and the J segment 0 bases; nucleotides outside the gene matches: 6. Germline CDR1 reads MNHEY; CDR2 reads SVGAGI. The CDR3 covers 16 residues. The CDR3 nucleotides read TGTGCCAGCAGTTTAGTAGGCGGGGGGAGCACAGATACGCAGTATTTT. Amino acid sequence: CASSLVGGGSTDTQYF.

The chain uses TRBV18 and TRBJ2-7, with 7 bases that match TRBD2. In germline, CDR1 is KGHSH, CDR2 LQKENI. This CDR3 is 15 amino acids long. J was trimmed by 1 base and V by 3 bases; bases with no gene match: 6. CDR3 sequence reads: CASSPPLGGSYEQYF. For the CDR3, the DNA is TGTGCCAGCTCACCGCCCCTGGGGGGGTCCTACGAGCAGTACTTC.

This rearrangement joins TRBV3-1 (or the pseudogene TRBV3-2) to TRBJ1-2, with no clear D. The germline V and J ends were trimmed by 3 bases and 4 bases, with 6 bases remaining between them. This CDR3 has 12 residues. Germline CDR1 is LGHDT and CDR2 is YNNKEL (reference sequence). The CDR3 sequence: CASSQALYGYTF. The DNA for the CDR3 is TGTGCCAGCAGCCAGGCCCTCTATGGCTACACCTTC.

The rearrangement joins TRBV11-3 to TRBJ2-2, with unresolved D. The CDR3 sequence is 13 residues long. Germline CDR1 reads SGHNT; CDR2 reads YENEEA. The V and J ends lost 3 bases and 5 bases respectively, with 7 bases between them. CDR3 sequence (DNA): TGTGCCAGCAGCTTCATGGGGACCGGGGAGCTGTTTTTT. As protein: CASSFMGTGELFF. The full variable domain, with the rest looked up from reference TRBV11-3 and TRBJ2-2, is EAGVVQSPRYKIIEKKQPVAFWCNPISGHNTLYWYLQNLGQGPELLIRYENEEAVDDSQLPKDRFSAERLKGVDSTLKIQPAELGDSAVYLCASSFMGTGELFFGEGSRLTVL.

The chain combines TRBV10-1 with TRBJ2-1, with 7 positions matching TRBD1. This CDR3 region has 14 residues. Germline V gene lookup returns CDR1 WNHNN and CDR2 SYGVQD (reference sequence). V trimming: 4 bases; J trimming: 7 bases; junction bases outside the gene matches: 7. DNA of the CDR3: TGCGCCAGCAGTGGGGGGACAGTTGGGAATGAGCAGTTCTTC. Translation gives CASSGGTVGNEQFF.

The CDR3, as DNA: TGTGCCAGCAGCTTTGAACTAGCGGGGGTTGACGAGCAGTACTTC. Protein product: CASSFELAGVDEQYF. This rearrangement joins TRBV7-9 to TRBJ2-7, with 11 bases matching TRBD2. This CDR3 comprises 15 residues. Germline V CDR1 and CDR2: SEHNR, FQNEAQ (reference sequence). V dropped 3 bases and J dropped 5; count of bases not matched to a gene: 6. The whole variable domain, filled in from reference TRBV7-9 and TRBJ2-7, reads DTGVSQNPRHKITKRGQNVTFRCDPISEHNRLYWYRQTLGQGPEFLTYFQNEAQLEKSRLLSDRFSAERPKGSFSTLEIQRTEQGDSAMYLCASSFELAGVDEQYFGPGTRLTVT.

V gene TRBV5-1 combines with J gene TRBJ2-1, with 9 positions matching TRBD2. With 5 bases clipped from V and 7 bases from J, the junction kept 4 bases outside the gene matches. Germline assignment: CDR1 SGHRS and CDR2 YFSETQ. The CDR3 is made up of 13 amino acids. The CDR3 spells CASRSSGGNEQFF. Written as DNA, the CDR3 is TGCGCCAGCAGGAGTAGCGGGGGTAATGAGCAGTTCTTC. The whole variable domain, filled in from reference TRBV5-1 and TRBJ2-1, reads KAGVTQTPRYLIKTRGQQVTLSCSPISGHRSVSWYQQTPGQGLQFLFEYFSETQRNKGNFPGRFSGRQFSNSRSEMNVSTLELGDSALYLCASRSSGGNEQFFGPGTRLTVL.

This clone was detected once. DNA of the CDR3: TGTGCCAGCTCACGAACGACAGGGTTCACCGGGGAGCTGTTTTTT. Its translation is CASSRTTGFTGELFF. The rearrangement links TRBV18 to TRBJ2-2; TRBD1 agrees at 7 bases. Germline V gene data show CDR1 as KGHSH and CDR2 as LQKENI. This CDR3 is built from 15 residues. V was clipped by 4 bases and J by 4 bases; unmatched bases: 6.

This chain uses TRBV6-5 with TRBJ2-7; a weak D match, TRBD1 (6 bases). The ends were cut back, 6 bases at V and 3 bases at J, with 15 bases in the middle. From germline, CDR1 is MNHEY and CDR2 SVGAGI. The CDR3 length is 14 residues. In nucleotides, the CDR3 is TGTGCCAGCAGAATCGACAGGTTGCACTACGAGCAGTACTTC. Amino acids: CASRIDRLHYEQYF.